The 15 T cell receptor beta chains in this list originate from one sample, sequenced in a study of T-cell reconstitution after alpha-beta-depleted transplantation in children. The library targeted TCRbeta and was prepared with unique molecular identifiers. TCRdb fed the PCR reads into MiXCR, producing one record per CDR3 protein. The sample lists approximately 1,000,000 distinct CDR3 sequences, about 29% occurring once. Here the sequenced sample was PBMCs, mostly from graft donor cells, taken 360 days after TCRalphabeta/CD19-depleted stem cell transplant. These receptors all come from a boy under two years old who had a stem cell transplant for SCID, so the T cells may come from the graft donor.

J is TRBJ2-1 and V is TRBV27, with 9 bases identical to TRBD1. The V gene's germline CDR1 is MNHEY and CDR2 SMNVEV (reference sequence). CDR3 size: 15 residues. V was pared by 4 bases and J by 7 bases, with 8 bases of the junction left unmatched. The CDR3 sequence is CASSSRDRVVNEQFF. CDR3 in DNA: TGTGCCAGCAGTTCCCGGGACAGGGTAGTAAATGAGCAGTTCTTC.

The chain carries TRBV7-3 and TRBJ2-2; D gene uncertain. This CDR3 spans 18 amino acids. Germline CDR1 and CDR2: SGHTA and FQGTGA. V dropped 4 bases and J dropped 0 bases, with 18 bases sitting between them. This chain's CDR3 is CASSSKAVGFPNTGELFF. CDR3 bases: TGTGCCAGCAGCTCAAAGGCTGTGGGATTCCCGAACACCGGGGAGCTGTTTTTT. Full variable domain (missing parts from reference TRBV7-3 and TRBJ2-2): GAGVSQTPSNKVTEKGKYVELRCDPISGHTALYWYRQSLGQGPEFLIYFQGTGAADDSGLPNDRFFAVRPEGSVSTLKIQRTERGDSAVYLCASSSKAVGFPNTGELFFGEGSRLTVL.

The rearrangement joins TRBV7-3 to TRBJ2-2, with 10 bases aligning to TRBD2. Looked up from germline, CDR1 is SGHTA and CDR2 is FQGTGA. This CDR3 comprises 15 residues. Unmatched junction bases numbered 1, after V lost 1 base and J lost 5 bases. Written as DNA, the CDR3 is TGTGCCAGCAGCTTAATGGGACTAGCGACCGGGGAGCTGTTTTTT. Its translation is CASSLMGLATGELFF. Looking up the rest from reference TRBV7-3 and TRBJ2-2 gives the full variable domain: GAGVSQTPSNKVTEKGKYVELRCDPISGHTALYWYRQSLGQGPEFLIYFQGTGAADDSGLPNDRFFAVRPEGSVSTLKIQRTERGDSAVYLCASSLMGLATGELFFGEGSRLTVL.

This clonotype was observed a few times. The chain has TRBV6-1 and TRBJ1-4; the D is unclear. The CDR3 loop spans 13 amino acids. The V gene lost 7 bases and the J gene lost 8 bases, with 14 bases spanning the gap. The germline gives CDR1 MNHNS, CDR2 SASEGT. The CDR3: CASTSNSGEKLFF. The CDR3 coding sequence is TGTGCCAGCACGAGCAACTCGGGGGAAAAACTGTTTTTT.

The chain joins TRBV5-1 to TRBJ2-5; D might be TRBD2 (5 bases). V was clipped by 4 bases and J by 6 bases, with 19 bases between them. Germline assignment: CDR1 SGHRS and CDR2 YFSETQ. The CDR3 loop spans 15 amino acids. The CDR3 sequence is CASSVSPGESKTQYF. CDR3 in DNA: TGCGCCAGCAGCGTAAGCCCCGGGGAGTCAAAGACCCAGTACTTC.

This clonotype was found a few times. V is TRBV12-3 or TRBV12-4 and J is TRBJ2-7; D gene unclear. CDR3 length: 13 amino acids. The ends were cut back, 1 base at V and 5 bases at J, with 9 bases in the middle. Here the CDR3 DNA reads TGTGCCAGCAGTTTAGAGATAAGGCACGAGCAGTACTTC. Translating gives CASSLEIRHEQYF.

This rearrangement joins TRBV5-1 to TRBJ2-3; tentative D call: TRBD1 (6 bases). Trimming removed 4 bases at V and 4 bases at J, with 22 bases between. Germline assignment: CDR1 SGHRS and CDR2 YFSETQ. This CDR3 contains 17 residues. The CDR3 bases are TGCGCCAGCAGCCCCGAGGGGGAACTTCGTTGGGCAGATACGCAGTATTTT. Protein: CASSPEGELRWADTQYF.

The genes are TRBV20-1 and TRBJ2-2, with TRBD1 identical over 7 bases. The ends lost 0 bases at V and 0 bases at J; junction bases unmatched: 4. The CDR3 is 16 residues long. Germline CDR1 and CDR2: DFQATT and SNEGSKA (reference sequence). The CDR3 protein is CSARELGGPNTGELFF. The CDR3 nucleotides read TGCAGTGCTAGAGAACTAGGGGGCCCGAACACCGGGGAGCTGTTTTTT.

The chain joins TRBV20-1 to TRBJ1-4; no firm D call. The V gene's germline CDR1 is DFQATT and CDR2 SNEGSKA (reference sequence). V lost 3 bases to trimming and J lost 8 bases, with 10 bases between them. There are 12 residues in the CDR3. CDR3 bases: TGCAGTGCTAGTAATGCGATAGAAAAACTGTTTTTT. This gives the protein CSASNAIEKLFF.

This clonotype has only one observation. CDR3: CATSRVYTGDRDTGELFF. The CDR3, as DNA: TGTGCCACCAGCAGAGTCTATACCGGGGACAGGGACACCGGGGAGCTGTTTTTT. The chain couples TRBV15 to TRBJ2-2; 9 positions agree with TRBD1. The V gene end was trimmed by 1 base and the J gene end by 3 bases; junction bases not matched to a gene: 9. This CDR3 is built from 18 residues. The V gene's germline CDR1 is LNHNV and CDR2 YYDKDF (reference sequence).

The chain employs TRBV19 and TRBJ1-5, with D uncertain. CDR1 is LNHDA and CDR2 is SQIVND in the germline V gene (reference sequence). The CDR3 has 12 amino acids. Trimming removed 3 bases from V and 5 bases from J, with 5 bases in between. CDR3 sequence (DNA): TGTGCCAGTAGTATCGGCCATCAGCCCCAGCATTTT. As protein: CASSIGHQPQHF.

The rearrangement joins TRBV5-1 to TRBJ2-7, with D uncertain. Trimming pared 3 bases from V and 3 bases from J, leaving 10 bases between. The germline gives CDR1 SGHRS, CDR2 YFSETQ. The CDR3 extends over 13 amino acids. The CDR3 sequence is CASSSTLGYEQYF. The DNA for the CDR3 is TGCGCCAGCAGCTCCACTCTAGGCTACGAGCAGTACTTC.

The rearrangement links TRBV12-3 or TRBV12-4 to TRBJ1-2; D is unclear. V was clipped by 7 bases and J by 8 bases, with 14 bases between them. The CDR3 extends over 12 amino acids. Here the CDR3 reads CASTLGPGGYTF. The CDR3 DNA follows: TGTGCCAGCACCTTAGGGCCGGGAGGCTACACCTTC.

CDR3 region: CSARSLVGNQPQHF. Written as DNA, the CDR3 is TGCAGTGCTAGAAGTCTGGTGGGCAATCAGCCCCAGCATTTT. The chain recombines TRBV20-1 with TRBJ1-5; D ambiguous. The CDR3 spans 14 residues. From germline, CDR1 is DFQATT and CDR2 SNEGSKA (reference sequence). Deletions cut 2 bases from V and 2 bases from J, with 10 bases between.

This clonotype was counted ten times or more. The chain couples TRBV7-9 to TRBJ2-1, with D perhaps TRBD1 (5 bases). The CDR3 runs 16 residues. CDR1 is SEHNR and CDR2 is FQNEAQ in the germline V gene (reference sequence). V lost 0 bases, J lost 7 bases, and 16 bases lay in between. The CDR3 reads CASSLAGDSRTNEQFF. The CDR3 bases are TGTGCCAGCAGCTTAGCGGGTGACAGCCGTACGAATGAGCAGTTCTTC.